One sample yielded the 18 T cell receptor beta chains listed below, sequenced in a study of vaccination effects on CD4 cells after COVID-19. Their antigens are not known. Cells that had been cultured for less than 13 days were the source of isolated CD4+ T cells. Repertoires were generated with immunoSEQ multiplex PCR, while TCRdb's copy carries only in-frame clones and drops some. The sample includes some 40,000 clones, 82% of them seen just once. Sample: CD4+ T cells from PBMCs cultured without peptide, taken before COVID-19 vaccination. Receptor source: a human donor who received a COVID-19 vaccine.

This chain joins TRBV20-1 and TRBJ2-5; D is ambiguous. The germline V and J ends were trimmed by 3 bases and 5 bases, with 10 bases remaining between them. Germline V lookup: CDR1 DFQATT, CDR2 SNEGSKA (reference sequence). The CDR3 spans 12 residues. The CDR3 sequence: CSASLSAETQYF. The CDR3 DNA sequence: TGCAGTGCTAGTTTATCCGCCGAGACCCAGTACTTC.

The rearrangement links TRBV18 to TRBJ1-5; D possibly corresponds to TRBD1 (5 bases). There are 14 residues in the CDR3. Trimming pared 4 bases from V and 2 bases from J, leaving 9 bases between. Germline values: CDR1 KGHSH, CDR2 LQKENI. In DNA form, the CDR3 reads TGTGCCAGCTCACAAGGGGTGGGCAATCAGCCCCAGCATTTT. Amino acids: CASSQGVGNQPQHF. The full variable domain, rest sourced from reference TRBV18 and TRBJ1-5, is NAGVMQNPRHLVRRRGQEARLRCSPMKGHSHVYWYRQLPEEGLKFMVYLQKENIIDESGMPKERFSAEFPKEGPSILRIQQVVRGDSAAYFCASSQGVGNQPQHFGDGTRLSIL.

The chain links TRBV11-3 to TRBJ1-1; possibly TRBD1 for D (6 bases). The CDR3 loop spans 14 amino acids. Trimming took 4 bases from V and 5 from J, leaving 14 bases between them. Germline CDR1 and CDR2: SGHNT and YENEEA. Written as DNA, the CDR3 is TGTGCCAGCAGCTCCCTGGACAGAGGAACTGAAGCTTTCTTT. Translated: CASSSLDRGTEAFF.

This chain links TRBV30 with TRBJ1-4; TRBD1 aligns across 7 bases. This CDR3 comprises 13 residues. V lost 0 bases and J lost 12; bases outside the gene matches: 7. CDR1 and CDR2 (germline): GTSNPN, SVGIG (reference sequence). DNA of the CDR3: TGTGCCTGGAGTGTACAGGGAGACAGGGAACTGTTTTTT. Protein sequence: CAWSVQGDRELFF.

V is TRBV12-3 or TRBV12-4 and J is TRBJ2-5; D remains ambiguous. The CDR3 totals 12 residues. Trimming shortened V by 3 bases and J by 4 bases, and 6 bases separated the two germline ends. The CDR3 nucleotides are TGTGCCAGCAGTTTGAGGAGAGAGACCCAGTACTTC. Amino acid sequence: CASSLRRETQYF.

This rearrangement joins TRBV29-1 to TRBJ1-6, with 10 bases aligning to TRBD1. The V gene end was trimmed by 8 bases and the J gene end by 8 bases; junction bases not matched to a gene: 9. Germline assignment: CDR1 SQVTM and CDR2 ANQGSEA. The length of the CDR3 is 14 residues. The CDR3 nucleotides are TGCAGCATTAAATTAGGGACAGGGGATTCACCCCTCCACTTT. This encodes CSIKLGTGDSPLHF.

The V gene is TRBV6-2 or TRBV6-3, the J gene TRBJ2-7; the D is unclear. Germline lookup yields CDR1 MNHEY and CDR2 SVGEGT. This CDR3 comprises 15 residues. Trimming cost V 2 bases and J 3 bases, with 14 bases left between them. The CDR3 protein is CASSYGRAYDYEQYV. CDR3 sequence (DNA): TGTGCCAGCAGTTACGGTAGGGCCTATGACTACGAGCAGTACGTC.

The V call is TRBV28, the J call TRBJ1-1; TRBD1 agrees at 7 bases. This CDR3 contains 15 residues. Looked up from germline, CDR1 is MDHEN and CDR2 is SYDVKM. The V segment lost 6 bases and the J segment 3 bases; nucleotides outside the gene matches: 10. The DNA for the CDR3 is TGTGCCAGCAGCCAGGGGGGTCAGGGGTACACTGAAGCTTTCTTT. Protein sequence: CASSQGGQGYTEAFF.

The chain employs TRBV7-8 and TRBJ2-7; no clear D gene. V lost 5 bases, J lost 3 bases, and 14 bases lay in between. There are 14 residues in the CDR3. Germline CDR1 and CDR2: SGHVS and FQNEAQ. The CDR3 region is CASSPTQTYYEQYV. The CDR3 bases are TGTGCCAGCAGCCCTACCCAAACCTACTACGAGCAGTACGTC.

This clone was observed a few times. CDR3: CSARMGYEQYV. In DNA, the CDR3 is TGCAGTGCTAGAATGGGATACGAGCAGTACGTC. The chain employs TRBV20-1 and TRBJ2-7, with no clear D. In germline, CDR1 is DFQATT, CDR2 SNEGSKA (reference sequence). V shed 2 bases and J shed 4 bases, with 6 bases lying between them. The CDR3 sequence is 11 residues long.

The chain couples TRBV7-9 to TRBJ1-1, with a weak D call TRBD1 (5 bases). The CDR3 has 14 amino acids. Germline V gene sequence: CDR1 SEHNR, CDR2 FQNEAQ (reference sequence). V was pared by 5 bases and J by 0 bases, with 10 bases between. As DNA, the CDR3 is TGTGCCAGCAGCAAGAGGACAATGAACACTGAAGCTTTCTTT. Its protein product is CASSKRTMNTEAFF.

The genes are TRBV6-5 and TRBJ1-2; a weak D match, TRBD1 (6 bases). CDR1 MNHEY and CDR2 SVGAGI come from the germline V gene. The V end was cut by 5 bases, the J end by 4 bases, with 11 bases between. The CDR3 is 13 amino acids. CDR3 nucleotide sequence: TGTGCCAGCAGTCCAGACAGGATCTATGGCTACACCTTC. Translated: CASSPDRIYGYTF.

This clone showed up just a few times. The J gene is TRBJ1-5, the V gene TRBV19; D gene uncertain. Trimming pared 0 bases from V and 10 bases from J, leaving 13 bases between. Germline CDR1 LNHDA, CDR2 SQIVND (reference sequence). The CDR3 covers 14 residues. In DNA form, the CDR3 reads TGTGCCAGTAGTATAGATGCGGGCCTGGGTCCCCAGCATTTT. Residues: CASSIDAGLGPQHF.

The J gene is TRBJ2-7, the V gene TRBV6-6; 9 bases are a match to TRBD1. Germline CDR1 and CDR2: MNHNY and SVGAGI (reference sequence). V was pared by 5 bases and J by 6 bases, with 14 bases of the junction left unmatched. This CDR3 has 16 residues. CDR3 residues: CASSRRDRAKTGEQYV. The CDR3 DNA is TGTGCCAGCAGTCGCCGGGACAGGGCAAAAACGGGCGAGCAGTACGTC.

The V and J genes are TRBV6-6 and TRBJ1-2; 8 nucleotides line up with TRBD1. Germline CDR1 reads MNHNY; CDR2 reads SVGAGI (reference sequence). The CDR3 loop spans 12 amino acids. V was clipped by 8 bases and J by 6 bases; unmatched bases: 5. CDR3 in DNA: TGTGCCAGCGACAGGGGAAAGAATGGCTACACCTTC. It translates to CASDRGKNGYTF.

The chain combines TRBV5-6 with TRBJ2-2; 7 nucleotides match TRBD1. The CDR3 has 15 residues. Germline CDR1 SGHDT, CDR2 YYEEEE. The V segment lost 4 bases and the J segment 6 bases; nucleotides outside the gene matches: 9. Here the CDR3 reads CASSPRQGVAGELFF. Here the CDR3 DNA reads TGTGCCAGCAGCCCCCGACAGGGCGTTGCCGGGGAGCTGTTTTTT.

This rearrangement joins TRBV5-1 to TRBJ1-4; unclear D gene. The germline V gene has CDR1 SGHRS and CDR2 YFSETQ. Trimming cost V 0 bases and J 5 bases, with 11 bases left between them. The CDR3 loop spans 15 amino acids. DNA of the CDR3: TGCGCCAGCAGCTTGGGTTTTGGGCAGAATGAAAAACTGTTTTTT. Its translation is CASSLGFGQNEKLFF.

CDR3: CASSQEGLAGGPYNEQFF. CDR3 nucleotides: TGTGCCAGCAGCCAAGAAGGACTAGCGGGGGGTCCCTACAATGAGCAGTTCTTC. This chain links TRBV3-1 (or the pseudogene TRBV3-2) with TRBJ2-1; TRBD2 agrees at 14 bases. Germline V lookup: CDR1 LGHDT, CDR2 YNNKEL (reference sequence). J was trimmed by 2 bases and V by 0 bases; bases with no gene match: 3. This CDR3 has 18 amino acids.